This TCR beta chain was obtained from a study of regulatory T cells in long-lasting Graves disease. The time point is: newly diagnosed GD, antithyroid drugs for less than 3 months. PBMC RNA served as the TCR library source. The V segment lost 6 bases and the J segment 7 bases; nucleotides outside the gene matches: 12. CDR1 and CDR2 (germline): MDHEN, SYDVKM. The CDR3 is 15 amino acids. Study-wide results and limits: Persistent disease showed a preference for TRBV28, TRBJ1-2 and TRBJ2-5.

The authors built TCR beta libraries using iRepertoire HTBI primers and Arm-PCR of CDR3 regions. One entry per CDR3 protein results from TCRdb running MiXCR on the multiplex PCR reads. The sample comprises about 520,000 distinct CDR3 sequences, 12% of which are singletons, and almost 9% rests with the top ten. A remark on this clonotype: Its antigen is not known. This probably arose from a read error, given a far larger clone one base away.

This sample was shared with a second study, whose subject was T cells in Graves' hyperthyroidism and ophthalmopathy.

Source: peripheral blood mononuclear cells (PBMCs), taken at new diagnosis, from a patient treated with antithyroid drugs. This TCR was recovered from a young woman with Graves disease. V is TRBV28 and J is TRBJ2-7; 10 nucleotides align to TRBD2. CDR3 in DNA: TGTGCCAGCAGCCCCCAGGGTAGCGGGAGGACTGAGCAGTACTTC. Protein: CASSPQGSGRTEQYF.